A selection of T cell receptor beta chains follows, all from one sample in a study of identical twins. In TCRdb, the 5' RACE reads were re-called with MiXCR into one record per CDR3 protein. The sample contains roughly 1,500,000 distinct CDR3 sequences, more than 30% of which appear only once. Sequencing input: cord blood. These receptors all stem from a newborn girl in good health. Each CDR3 is given with its conserved first and last residue. Fields, in order: V gene, J gene, D gene, clone size, CDR3 DNA, CDR3 protein. A D gene is named only where the DNA matches it firmly. Size is omitted from some rows. Given values are once, few, many or a class for expanded clones.

v_gene: TRBV20-1; j_gene: TRBJ2-3; d_gene: -; abundance: -; CDR3nt: TGCAGTGCTAGAGAGGCAGCGGGTGGGAGCACAGATACGCAGTATTTT; CDR3aa: CSAREAAGGSTDTQYF
v_gene: TRBV25-1; j_gene: TRBJ2-7; d_gene: -; abundance: -; CDR3nt: TGTGCCAGCAGACCTAATAAACCCCCTTACGAGCAGTACTTC; CDR3aa: CASRPNKPPYEQYF
v_gene: TRBV20-1; j_gene: TRBJ2-7; d_gene: -; abundance: few; CDR3nt: TGCAGTGCTAGAGATGGAATGTACGAGCAGTACTTC; CDR3aa: CSARDGMYEQYF
v_gene: TRBV12-3/TRBV12-4; j_gene: TRBJ2-7; d_gene: TRBD2; abundance: -; CDR3nt: TGTGCCAGCAGTTCCGGACTAGCGGGAGGCCCTCGCTACGAGCAGTACTTC; CDR3aa: CASSSGLAGGPRYEQYF
v_gene: TRBV20-1; j_gene: TRBJ2-7; d_gene: TRBD1; abundance: -; CDR3nt: TGCAGTGCCCCCCGACAGGGCTACGAGCAGTACTTC; CDR3aa: CSAPRQGYEQYF
v_gene: TRBV15; j_gene: TRBJ1-5; d_gene: TRBD1; abundance: -; CDR3nt: TGTGCCACCAGCAGTTCCGGGACAGGTAAAATTCAGCCCCAGCATTTT; CDR3aa: CATSSSGTGKIQPQHF
v_gene: TRBV5-6; j_gene: TRBJ2-1; d_gene: -; abundance: -; CDR3nt: TGTGCCAGCAGCTTGGGCCCGGTTGGGAGTGAGCAGTTCTTC; CDR3aa: CASSLGPVGSEQFF
v_gene: TRBV5-1; j_gene: TRBJ2-3; d_gene: -; abundance: many; CDR3nt: TGCGCCAGCAGCTTGTCGGGCCCAGATACGCAGTATTTT; CDR3aa: CASSLSGPDTQYF
v_gene: TRBV20-1; j_gene: TRBJ2-4; d_gene: TRBD1; abundance: -; CDR3nt: TGCAGTGCTCAGGACAGGGTCAGGGGAGCCAAAAACATTCAGTACTTC; CDR3aa: CSAQDRVRGAKNIQYF
v_gene: TRBV12-3/TRBV12-4; j_gene: TRBJ1-6; d_gene: -; abundance: few; CDR3nt: TGTGCCAGCAGTTTAGGAGACGGTTCACTCCTCCACTTT; CDR3aa: CASSLGDGSLLHF
v_gene: TRBV10-3; j_gene: TRBJ2-7; d_gene: -; abundance: -; CDR3nt: TGTGCCATCAGTGAGTCGCGGTACAATGAGCAGTACTTC; CDR3aa: CAISESRYNEQYF
v_gene: TRBV5-1; j_gene: TRBJ2-2; d_gene: -; abundance: -; CDR3nt: TGCGCCAGCAGCTATACAGGAACTGGCACCGGGGAGCTGTTTTTT; CDR3aa: CASSYTGTGTGELFF
v_gene: TRBV28; j_gene: TRBJ2-7; d_gene: -; abundance: many; CDR3nt: TGTGCCAGCAGTTATCGGCCGGTAACCTACGAGCAGTACTTC; CDR3aa: CASSYRPVTYEQYF
v_gene: TRBV30; j_gene: TRBJ2-7; d_gene: TRBD1; abundance: -; CDR3nt: TGTGCCTGGCAGCCCTTCGCCGGGACAGCGACCTACGAGCAGTACTTC; CDR3aa: CAWQPFAGTATYEQYF